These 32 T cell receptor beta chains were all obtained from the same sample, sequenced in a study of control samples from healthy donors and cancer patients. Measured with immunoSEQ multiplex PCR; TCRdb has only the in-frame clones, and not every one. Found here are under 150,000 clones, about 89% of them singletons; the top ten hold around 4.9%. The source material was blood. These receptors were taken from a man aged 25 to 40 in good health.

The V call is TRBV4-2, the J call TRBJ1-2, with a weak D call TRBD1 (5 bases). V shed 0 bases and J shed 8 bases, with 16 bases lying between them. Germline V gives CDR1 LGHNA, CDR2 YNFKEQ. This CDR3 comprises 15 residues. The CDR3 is CASSQDAGTFEGYTF. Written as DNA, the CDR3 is TGTGCCAGCAGCCAAGATGCAGGGACGTTTGAGGGCTACACCTTC.

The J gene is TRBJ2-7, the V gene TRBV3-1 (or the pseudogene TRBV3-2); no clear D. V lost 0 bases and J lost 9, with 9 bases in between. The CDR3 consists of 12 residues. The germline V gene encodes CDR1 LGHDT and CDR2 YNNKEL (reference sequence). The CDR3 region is CASSQDPPVQYF. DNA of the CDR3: TGTGCCAGCAGCCAAGACCCCCCGGTGCAGTACTTC.

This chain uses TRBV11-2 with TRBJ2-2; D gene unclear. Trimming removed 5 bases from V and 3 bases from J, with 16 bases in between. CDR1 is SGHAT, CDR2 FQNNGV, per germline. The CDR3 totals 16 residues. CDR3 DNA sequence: TGTGCCAGCAGCCCCCGCAGACAAAGTCACACCGGGGAGCTGTTTTTT. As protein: CASSPRRQSHTGELFF.

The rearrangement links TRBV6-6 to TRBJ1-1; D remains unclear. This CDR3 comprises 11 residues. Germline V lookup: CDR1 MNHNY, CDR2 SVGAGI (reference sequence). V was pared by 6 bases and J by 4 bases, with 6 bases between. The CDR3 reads CASREITEAFF. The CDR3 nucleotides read TGTGCCAGCAGAGAGATCACTGAAGCTTTCTTT.

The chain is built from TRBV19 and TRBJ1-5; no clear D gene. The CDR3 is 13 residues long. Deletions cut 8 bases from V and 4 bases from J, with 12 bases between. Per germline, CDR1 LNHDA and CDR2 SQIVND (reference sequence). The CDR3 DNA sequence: TGTGCCAGTGTTGGGCAGTTGAATCAGCCCCAGCATTTT. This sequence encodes CASVGQLNQPQHF.

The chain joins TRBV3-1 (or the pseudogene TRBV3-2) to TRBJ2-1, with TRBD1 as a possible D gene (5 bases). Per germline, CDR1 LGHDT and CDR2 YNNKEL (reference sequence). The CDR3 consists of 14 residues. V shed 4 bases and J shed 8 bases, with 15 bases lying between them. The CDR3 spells CASSLLGALDEQFF. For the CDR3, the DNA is TGTGCCAGCAGCCTTTTAGGGGCTCTGGATGAGCAGTTCTTC.

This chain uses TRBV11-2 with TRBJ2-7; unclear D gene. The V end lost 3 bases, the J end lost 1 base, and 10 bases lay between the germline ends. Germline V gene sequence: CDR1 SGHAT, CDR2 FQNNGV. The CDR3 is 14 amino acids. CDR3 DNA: TGTGCCAGCAGCTTCGGATCTGGTTCCTACGAGCAGTACTTC. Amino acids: CASSFGSGSYEQYF.

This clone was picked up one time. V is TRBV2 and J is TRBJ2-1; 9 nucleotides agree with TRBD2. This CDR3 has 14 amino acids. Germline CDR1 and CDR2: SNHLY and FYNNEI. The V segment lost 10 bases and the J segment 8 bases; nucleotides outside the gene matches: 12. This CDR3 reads CAMPTSGLKDEQFF. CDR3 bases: TGTGCCATGCCGACTAGCGGACTGAAGGATGAGCAGTTCTTC.

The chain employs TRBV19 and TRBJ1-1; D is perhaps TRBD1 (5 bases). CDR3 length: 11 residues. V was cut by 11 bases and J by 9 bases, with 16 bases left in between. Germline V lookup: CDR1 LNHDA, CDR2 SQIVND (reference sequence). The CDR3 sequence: CAGYLQGKAFF. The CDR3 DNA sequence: TGTGCCGGGTATTTGCAGGGAAAAGCTTTCTTT.

The CDR3, as DNA: TGTGCCTGGAGTGTTACAGAGACCCAGTACTTC. Its translation: CAWSVTETQYF. The gene calls are TRBV30 and TRBJ2-5; no firm D call. Trimming removed 0 bases from V and 4 bases from J, with 3 bases in between. Germline assignment: CDR1 GTSNPN and CDR2 SVGIG (reference sequence). This CDR3 spans 11 amino acids.

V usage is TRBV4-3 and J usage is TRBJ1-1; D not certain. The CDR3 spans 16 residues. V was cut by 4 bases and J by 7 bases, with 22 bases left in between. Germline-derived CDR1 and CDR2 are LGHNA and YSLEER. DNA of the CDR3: TGCGCCAGCAGCCGTAGTCAGTGGGATGGATCCAGTGAAGCTTTCTTT. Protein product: CASSRSQWDGSSEAFF.

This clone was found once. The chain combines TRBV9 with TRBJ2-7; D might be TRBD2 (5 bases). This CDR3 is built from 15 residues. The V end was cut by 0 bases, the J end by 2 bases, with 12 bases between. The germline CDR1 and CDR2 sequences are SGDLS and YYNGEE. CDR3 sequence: CASSVAGINPYEQYF. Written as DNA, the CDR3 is TGTGCCAGCAGCGTAGCGGGGATTAATCCCTACGAGCAGTACTTC.

The CDR3 nucleotides read TGCGCCAGCAGCTTGGAGCGGGGCCGGAACACTGAAGCTTTCTTT. Translated: CASSLERGRNTEAFF. The J gene is TRBJ1-1, the V gene TRBV5-1; possible D gene TRBD1, 5 bases. Trimming took 0 bases from V and 1 from J, leaving 10 bases between them. CDR3 length equals 15 residues. In germline, CDR1 is SGHRS, CDR2 YFSETQ.

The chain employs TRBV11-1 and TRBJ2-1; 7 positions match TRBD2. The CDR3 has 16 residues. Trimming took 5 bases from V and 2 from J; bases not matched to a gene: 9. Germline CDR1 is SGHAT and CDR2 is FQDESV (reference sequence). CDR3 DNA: TGTGCCAGCAGCGGGGGGGGACGGGGCCCCTACAATGAGCAGTTCTTC. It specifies CASSGGGRGPYNEQFF.

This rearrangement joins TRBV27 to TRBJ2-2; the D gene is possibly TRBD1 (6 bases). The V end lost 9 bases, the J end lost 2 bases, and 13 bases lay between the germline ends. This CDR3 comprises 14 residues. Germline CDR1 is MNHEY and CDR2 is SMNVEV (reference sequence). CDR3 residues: CASITGRNTGELFF. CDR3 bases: TGTGCCAGTATAACAGGGAGAAACACCGGGGAGCTGTTTTTT.

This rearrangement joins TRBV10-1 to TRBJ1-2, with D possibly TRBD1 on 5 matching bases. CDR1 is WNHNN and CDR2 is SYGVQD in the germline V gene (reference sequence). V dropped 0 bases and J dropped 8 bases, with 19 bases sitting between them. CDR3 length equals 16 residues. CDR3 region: CASSESLQQRTGGYTF. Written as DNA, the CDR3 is TGCGCCAGCAGTGAGTCTCTACAGCAGAGAACAGGCGGCTACACCTTC.

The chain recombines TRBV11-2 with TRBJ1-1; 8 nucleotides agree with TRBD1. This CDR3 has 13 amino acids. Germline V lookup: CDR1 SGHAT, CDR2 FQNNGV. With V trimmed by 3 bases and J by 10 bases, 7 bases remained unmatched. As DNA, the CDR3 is TGTGCCAGCAGCTTCGAGACAGGGGAGTTAGCTTTCTTT. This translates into CASSFETGELAFF.

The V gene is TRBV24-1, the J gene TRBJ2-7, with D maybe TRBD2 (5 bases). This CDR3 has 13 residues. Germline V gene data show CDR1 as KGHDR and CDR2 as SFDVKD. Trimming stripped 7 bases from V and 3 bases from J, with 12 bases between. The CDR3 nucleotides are TGTGCCACCAGCACGGGGTCCATCTACGAGCAGTACTTC. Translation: CATSTGSIYEQYF.

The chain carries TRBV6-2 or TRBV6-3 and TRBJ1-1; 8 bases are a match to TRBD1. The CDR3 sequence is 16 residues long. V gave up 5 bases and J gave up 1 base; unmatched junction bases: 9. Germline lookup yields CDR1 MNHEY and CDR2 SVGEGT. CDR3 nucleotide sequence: TGTGCCAGCAGTCCCGGGACAGGTACAACGAACACTGAAGCTTTCTTT. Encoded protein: CASSPGTGTTNTEAFF.

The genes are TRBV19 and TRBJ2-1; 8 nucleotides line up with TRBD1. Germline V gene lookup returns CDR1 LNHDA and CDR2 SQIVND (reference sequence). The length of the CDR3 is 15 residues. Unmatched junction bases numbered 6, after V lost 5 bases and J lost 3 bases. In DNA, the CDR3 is TGTGCCAGTAGTCGTAATACAGGGGGCTACAATGAGCAGTTCTTC. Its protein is CASSRNTGGYNEQFF.

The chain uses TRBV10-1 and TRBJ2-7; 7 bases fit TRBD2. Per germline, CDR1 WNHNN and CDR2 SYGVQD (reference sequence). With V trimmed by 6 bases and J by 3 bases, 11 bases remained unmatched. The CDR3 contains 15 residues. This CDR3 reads CASRDGEGPGYEQYF. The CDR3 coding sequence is TGCGCCAGCAGGGATGGGGAGGGACCGGGCTACGAGCAGTACTTC.

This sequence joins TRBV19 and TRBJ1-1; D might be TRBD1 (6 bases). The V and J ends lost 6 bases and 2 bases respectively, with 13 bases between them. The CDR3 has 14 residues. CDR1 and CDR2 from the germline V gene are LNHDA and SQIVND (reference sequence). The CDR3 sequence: CASRLQGLNTEAFF. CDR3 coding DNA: TGTGCCAGTAGGTTACAGGGCCTAAACACTGAAGCTTTCTTT.

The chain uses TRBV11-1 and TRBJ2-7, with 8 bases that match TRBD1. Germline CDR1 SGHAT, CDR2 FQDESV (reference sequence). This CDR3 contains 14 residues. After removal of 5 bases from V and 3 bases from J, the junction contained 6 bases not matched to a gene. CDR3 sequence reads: CASSPGTGDYEQYF. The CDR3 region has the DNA TGTGCCAGCAGCCCCGGGACAGGAGACTACGAGCAGTACTTC.

Written as DNA, the CDR3 is TGTGCCAGCTCTCGGAACAATGAGCAGTTCTTC. It codes for CASSRNNEQFF. The chain couples TRBV18 to TRBJ2-1; D remains unclear. CDR1 is KGHSH, CDR2 LQKENI, per germline. This CDR3 is built from 11 residues. The V gene lost 6 bases and the J gene lost 5 bases, with 5 bases spanning the gap.

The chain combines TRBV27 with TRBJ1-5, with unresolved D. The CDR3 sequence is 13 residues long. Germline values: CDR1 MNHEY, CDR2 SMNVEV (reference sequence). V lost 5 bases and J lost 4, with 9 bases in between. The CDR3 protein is CASSTRANQPQHF. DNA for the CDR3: TGTGCCAGCAGTACGCGGGCAAATCAGCCCCAGCATTTT.

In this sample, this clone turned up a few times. CDR3 residues: CASSPGGVGANVLTF. The CDR3 DNA reads as TGTGCCAGCAGCCCAGGGGGCGTTGGAGCCAACGTCCTGACTTTC. This chain links TRBV7-9 with TRBJ2-6; 8 nucleotides line up with TRBD1. V shed 5 bases and J 7 bases; nucleotides not matched to a gene: 7. The germline V gene has CDR1 SEHNR and CDR2 FQNEAQ (reference sequence). The CDR3 contains 15 residues.

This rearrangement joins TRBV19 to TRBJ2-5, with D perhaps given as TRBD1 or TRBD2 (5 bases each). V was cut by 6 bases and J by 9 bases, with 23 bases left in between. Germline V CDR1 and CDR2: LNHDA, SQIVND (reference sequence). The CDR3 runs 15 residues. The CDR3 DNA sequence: TGTGCCAGTAGATTTCGGGACCTAAATTATGAGGCCCAGTACTTC. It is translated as CASRFRDLNYEAQYF.

The CDR3 spells CASSRSDTGGYTF. CDR3 in DNA: TGCGCCAGCAGCCGCTCCGACACGGGAGGCTACACCTTC. This chain joins TRBV5-1 and TRBJ1-2; D call uncertain. Germline values: CDR1 SGHRS, CDR2 YFSETQ. CDR3 length: 13 amino acids. Trimming shortened V by 4 bases and J by 8 bases, and 15 bases separated the two germline ends.

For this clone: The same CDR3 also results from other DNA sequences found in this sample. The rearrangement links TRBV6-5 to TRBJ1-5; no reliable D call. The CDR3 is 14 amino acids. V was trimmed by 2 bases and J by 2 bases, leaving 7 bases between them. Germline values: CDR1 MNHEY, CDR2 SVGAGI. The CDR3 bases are TGTGCCAGCAGTTACAGTCGGGGCAATCAGCCCCAGCATTTT. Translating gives CASSYSRGNQPQHF.

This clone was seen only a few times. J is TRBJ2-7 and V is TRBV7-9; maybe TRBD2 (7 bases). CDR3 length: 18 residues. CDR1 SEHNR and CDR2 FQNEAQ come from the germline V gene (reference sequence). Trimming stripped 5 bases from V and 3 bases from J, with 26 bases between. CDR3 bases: TGTGCCAGCAGCCCGAGAGGGGGGCGGACTAGACCCTTCTACGAGCAGTACTTC. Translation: CASSPRGGRTRPFYEQYF.

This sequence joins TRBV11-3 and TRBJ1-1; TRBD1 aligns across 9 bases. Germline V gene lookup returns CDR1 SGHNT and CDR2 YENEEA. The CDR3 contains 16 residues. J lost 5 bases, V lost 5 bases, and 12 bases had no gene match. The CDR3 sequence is CASSQWTGEVVTEAFF. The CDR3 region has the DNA TGTGCCAGCAGCCAATGGACAGGGGAAGTCGTTACTGAAGCTTTCTTT.

CDR3 DNA: TGTGCCACCAGTGATACGAGAAGTAGCCACGAGCAGTACTTC. It yields the protein CATSDTRSSHEQYF. The genes are TRBV24-1 and TRBJ2-7; D not certain. V lost 3 bases and J lost 5, with 13 bases in between. Germline V gene lookup returns CDR1 KGHDR and CDR2 SFDVKD. This CDR3 has 14 amino acids.